Listed below are T cell receptor beta chains from one sample, sequenced in a study of early T cells in non-severe SARS-CoV-2 infection. TCRdb passed the 5' RACE reads through MiXCR, listing each CDR3 protein once. Of some 57,000 distinct CDR3 sequences detected, 8% to 13% appear once; the ten largest clones hold around 4.1%. The sequenced material came from whole blood. The receptors come from an adult who was a healthcare worker with PCR-confirmed SARS-CoV-2 infection or an uninfected control (not recorded which). Both conserved end residues are part of each CDR3. A D gene is named only where the DNA matches it firmly.

j_call | d_call | v_call | cdr3_aa
TRBJ2-7 | - | TRBV7-6 | CASSLGDSLSYEQYF
TRBJ2-1 | - | TRBV20-1 | CSARGVSYNEQFF
TRBJ1-1 | - | TRBV29-1 | CSVALIGGARTEAFF
TRBJ2-2 | - | TRBV11-1 | CASSLSSTGELFF
TRBJ1-1 | - | TRBV30 | CASEGGPVNTEAFF
TRBJ1-1 | - | TRBV2 | CASSVFGTENTEAFF
TRBJ2-5 | - | TRBV7-2 | CASSLSPRETQYF
TRBJ2-7 | - | TRBV24-1 | CATSDLRTAPHEQYF
TRBJ2-7 | - | TRBV29-1 | CSVEEEQGYEQYF
TRBJ2-3 | - | TRBV6-5 | CASSYSRGPTDTQYF
TRBJ2-5 | - | TRBV29-1 | CSSQQGFQETQYF
TRBJ1-1 | - | TRBV5-1 | CASSLARANTEAFF
TRBJ2-3 | - | TRBV29-1 | CSVDAGTDTQYF
TRBJ2-7 | - | TRBV12-3/TRBV12-4 | CASRQSATGNEQYF
TRBJ1-3 | TRBD1 | TRBV4-3 | CASSHRTGAGNTIYF
TRBJ2-2 | - | TRBV7-2 | CASSAYSGTSGTGELFF
TRBJ1-6 | TRBD1 | TRBV6-5 | CASSYVATGATYNSPLHF
TRBJ1-1 | - | TRBV4-2 | CASSRSSPPGEAFF
TRBJ2-5 | - | TRBV20-1 | CSVVPGNQETQYF
TRBJ2-1 | - | TRBV6-2/TRBV6-3 | CASSYDKLSSYNEQFF
TRBJ2-7 | TRBD1 | TRBV3-1 | CASSHPGQGADEQYF
TRBJ1-1 | - | TRBV18 | CASSPEVLNTEAFF
TRBJ2-1 | - | TRBV7-2 | CASSLVVYNEQFF
TRBJ2-1 | - | TRBV12-3/TRBV12-4 | CASSIYQTQYNEQFF
TRBJ1-2 | TRBD1 | TRBV9 | CASSSTGGQGYGYTF
TRBJ2-2 | - | TRBV7-8 | CASSLYQGPTGELFF
TRBJ2-1 | TRBD1 | TRBV5-1 | CASSPGTGAPDEQFF
TRBJ1-2 | - | TRBV9 | CASSGIREGYGYTF
TRBJ1-5 | TRBD1 | TRBV27 | CASSSRTGGNQPQHF
TRBJ2-2 | TRBD2 | TRBV7-6 | CASSWTSGSLAGELFF
TRBJ2-1 | - | TRBV7-3 | CASSPRTQSYNEQFF
TRBJ2-5 | TRBD1 | TRBV12-3/TRBV12-4 | CASRHRGLGQETQYF
TRBJ2-7 | - | TRBV2 | CASSVGQGGYEQYF
TRBJ2-5 | TRBD2 | TRBV5-1 | CASSPTGKRGGETQYF
TRBJ1-1 | TRBD1 | TRBV6-5 | CASSYFQGAYTEVFF
TRBJ1-1 | - | TRBV12-3/TRBV12-4 | CASDGGIGKNTEAFF
TRBJ1-5 | TRBD1 | TRBV2 | CASRRGQNQPQHF
TRBJ2-5 | TRBD2 | TRBV6-6 | CASSYSTSGGGETQYF
TRBJ2-5 | - | TRBV6-5 | CASSYRDQETQYF
TRBJ2-1 | - | TRBV29-1 | CSVKSGYNEQFF
TRBJ1-1 | - | TRBV11-2 | CASSLAYGGAFF
TRBJ1-4 | - | TRBV29-1 | CSGQKNEKLFF
TRBJ2-3 | TRBD2 | TRBV6-2/TRBV6-3 | CASRRTRSLQDTQYF
TRBJ2-5 | - | TRBV27 | CASSPVLAYQETQYF
TRBJ2-7 | TRBD1 | TRBV5-1 | CASSRDRVSYEQYF
TRBJ2-7 | TRBD1 | TRBV6-1 | CASSLRTGFSYEQYF
TRBJ2-5 | TRBD2 | TRBV7-2 | CASSGGLAGVETQYF
TRBJ2-3 | - | TRBV10-3 | CAISERGTDTQYF
TRBJ2-7 | TRBD2 | TRBV19 | CASSIGAGGVYEQYF
TRBJ2-6 | - | TRBV5-6 | CASSFGTSGANVLTF
TRBJ2-5 | - | TRBV18 | CASSPNAIARETQYF